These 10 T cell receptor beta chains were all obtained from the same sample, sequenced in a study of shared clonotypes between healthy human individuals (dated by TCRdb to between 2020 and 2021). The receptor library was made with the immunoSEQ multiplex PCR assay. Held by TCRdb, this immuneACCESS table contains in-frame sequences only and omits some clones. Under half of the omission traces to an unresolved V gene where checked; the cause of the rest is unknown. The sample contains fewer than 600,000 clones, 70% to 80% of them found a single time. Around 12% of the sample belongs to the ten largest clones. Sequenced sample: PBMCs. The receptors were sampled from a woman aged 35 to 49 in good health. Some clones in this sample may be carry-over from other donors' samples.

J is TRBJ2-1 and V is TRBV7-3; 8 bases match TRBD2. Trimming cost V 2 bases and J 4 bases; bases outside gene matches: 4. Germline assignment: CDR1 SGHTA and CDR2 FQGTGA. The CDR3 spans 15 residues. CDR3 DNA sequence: TGTGCCAGCAGCTTAGACACTAGCGGATACAATGAGCAGTTCTTC. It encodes CASSLDTSGYNEQFF.

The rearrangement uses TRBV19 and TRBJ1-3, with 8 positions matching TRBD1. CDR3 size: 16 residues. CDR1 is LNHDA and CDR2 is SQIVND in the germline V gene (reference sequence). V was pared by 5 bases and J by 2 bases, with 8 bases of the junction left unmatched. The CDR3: CASSGLQGDAGNTIYF. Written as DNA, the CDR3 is TGTGCCAGTAGTGGACTACAGGGGGATGCTGGAAACACCATATATTTT.

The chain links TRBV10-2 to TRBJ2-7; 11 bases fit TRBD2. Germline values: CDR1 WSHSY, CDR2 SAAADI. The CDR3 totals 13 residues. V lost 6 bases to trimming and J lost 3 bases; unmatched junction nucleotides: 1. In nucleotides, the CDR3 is TGCGCCAGCAGAACTAGCGGGGGCTACGAGCAGTACTTC. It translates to CASRTSGGYEQYF.

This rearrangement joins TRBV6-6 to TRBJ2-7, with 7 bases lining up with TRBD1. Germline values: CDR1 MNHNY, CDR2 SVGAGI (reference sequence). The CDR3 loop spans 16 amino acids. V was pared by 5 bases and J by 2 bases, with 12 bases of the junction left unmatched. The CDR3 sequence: CASSTTGQDLTYEQYF. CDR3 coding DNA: TGTGCCAGCAGTACCACCGGACAGGACCTAACCTACGAGCAGTACTTC.

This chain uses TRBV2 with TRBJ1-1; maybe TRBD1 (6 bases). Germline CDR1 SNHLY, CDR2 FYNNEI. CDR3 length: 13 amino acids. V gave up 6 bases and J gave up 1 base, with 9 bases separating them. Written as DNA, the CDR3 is TGTGCCAGCAGAACACAGGGGAACACTGAAGCTTTCTTT. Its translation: CASRTQGNTEAFF.

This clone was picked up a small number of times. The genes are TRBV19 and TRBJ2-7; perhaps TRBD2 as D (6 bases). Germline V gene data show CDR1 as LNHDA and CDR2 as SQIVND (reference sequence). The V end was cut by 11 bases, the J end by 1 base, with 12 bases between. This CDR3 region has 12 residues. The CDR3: CALGLLSYEQYF. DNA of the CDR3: TGTGCCCTGGGACTTTTATCCTACGAGCAGTACTTC. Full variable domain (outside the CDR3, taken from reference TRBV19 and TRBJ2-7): DGGITQSPKYLFRKEGQNVTLSCEQNLNHDAMYWYRQDPGQGLRLIYYSQIVNDFQKGDIAEGYSVSREKKESFPLTVTSAQKNPTAFYLCALGLLSYEQYFGPGTRLTVT.

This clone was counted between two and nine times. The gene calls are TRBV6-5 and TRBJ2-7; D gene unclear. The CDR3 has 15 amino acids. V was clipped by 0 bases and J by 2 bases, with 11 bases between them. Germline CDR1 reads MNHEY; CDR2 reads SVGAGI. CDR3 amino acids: CASSYSIDKAYEQYF. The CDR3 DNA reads TGTGCCAGCAGTTACTCGATCGACAAAGCCTACGAGCAGTACTTC.

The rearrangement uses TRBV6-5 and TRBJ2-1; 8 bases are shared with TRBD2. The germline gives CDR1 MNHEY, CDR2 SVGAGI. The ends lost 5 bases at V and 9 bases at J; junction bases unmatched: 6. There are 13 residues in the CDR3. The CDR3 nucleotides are TGTGCCAGCAGTCCGGGACTAGAAGGTGAGCAGTTCTTC. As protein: CASSPGLEGEQFF.

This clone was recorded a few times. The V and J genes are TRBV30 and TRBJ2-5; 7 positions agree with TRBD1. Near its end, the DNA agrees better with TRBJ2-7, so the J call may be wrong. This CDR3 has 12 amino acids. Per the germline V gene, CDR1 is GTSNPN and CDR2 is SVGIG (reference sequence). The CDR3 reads CAFHRDSYEQYF. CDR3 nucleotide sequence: TGTGCCTTCCACCGGGACAGCTACGAGCAGTACTTC.

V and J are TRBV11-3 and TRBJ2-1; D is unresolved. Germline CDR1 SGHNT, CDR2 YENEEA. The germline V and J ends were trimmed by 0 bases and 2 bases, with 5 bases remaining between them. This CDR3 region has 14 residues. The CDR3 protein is CASSLDPTYNEQFF. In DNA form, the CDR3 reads TGTGCCAGCAGCTTAGATCCCACCTACAATGAGCAGTTCTTC.